The 27 T cell receptor beta chains listed next were all sequenced from one sample in a study of beta chain features in type 1 diabetes. Sequenced material consisted of expressed TCRB transcripts (all of the isolated RNA was reverse transcribed). Sequencing was performed with immunoSEQ multiplex PCR; in TCRdb, only in-frame clones are kept and a portion is missing. The sample includes fewer than 350,000 clones, 8% seen only once; the top ten take 1%. Sequenced sample: central memory CD4+ T cells from blood. The receptors derive from a woman aged 18-35 years in good health.

In this sample, this clone turned up a few times. The rearrangement links TRBV25-1 to TRBJ1-6, with TRBD1 as a possible D gene (6 bases). The CDR3 runs to 14 residues. The V gene lost 4 bases and the J gene lost 7 bases, with 11 bases spanning the gap. The germline CDR1 and CDR2 sequences are MGHDK and SYGVNS. CDR3 sequence reads: CASSGTGRNSPLHF. In DNA, the CDR3 is TGTGCCAGCAGTGGAACAGGGCGAAATTCACCCCTCCACTTT.

J is TRBJ1-1 and V is TRBV6-6; 8 nucleotides agree with TRBD1. The CDR3 is made up of 16 amino acids. Unmatched junction bases numbered 6, after V lost 0 bases and J lost 3 bases. Germline loops: CDR1 MNHNY, CDR2 SVGAGI (reference sequence). For the CDR3, the DNA is TGTGCCAGCAGTTACTCCAGGGGGCGAAGGGACACTGAAGCTTTCTTT. This sequence encodes CASSYSRGRRDTEAFF.

A few counts support this clone. V and J are TRBV28 and TRBJ2-7, with no clear D. The CDR3 spans 12 residues. Trimming removed 10 bases from V and 2 bases from J, with 12 bases in between. From germline, CDR1 is MDHEN and CDR2 SYDVKM. The CDR3 sequence is CATQRSTYEQYV. CDR3 nucleotides: TGTGCCACACAGAGGTCCACCTACGAGCAGTACGTC.

This clone was detected many times. The rearrangement joins TRBV11-2 to TRBJ2-7, with unresolved D. V lost 1 base, J lost 4 bases, and 11 bases lay in between. This CDR3 has 14 amino acids. Germline V lookup: CDR1 SGHAT, CDR2 FQNNGV. CDR3 loop: CASSLGVGLYEQYV. The CDR3 region has the DNA TGTGCCAGCAGCTTAGGGGTAGGCCTTTACGAGCAGTACGTC.

The rearrangement uses TRBV7-6 and TRBJ1-2; no firm D call. Trimming removed 2 bases at V and 2 bases at J, with 15 bases between. Germline V gene data show CDR1 as SGHVS and CDR2 as FNYEAQ. This CDR3 comprises 16 residues. The CDR3 region has the DNA TGTGCCAGCAGCTTATTTCCCCTGACCGGAAACTATGGCTACACCTTC. Its translation is CASSLFPLTGNYGYTF. The variable domain in full, with the rest retrieved from reference TRBV7-6 and TRBJ1-2, is GAGVSQSPRYKVTKRGQDVALRCDPISGHVSLYWYRQALGQGPEFLTYFNYEAQQDKSGLPNDRFSAERPEGSISTLTIQRTEQRDSAMYRCASSLFPLTGNYGYTFGSGTRLTVV.

This clone was detected only once. The chain joins TRBV9 to TRBJ2-1; no reliable D call. With 2 bases removed from V and 0 bases from J, the gap between germline ends came to 9 bases. There are 15 residues in the CDR3. Germline lookup yields CDR1 SGDLS and CDR2 YYNGEE. The CDR3 DNA follows: TGTGCCAGCAGCGTCCTCCAGAGCTCCTACAATGAGCAGTTCTTC. This translates into CASSVLQSSYNEQFF.

This clone was counted between two and nine times. This chain connects TRBV4-1 to TRBJ2-1; 8 bases match TRBD2. The V gene's germline CDR1 is MGHRA and CDR2 YSYEKL. The CDR3 totals 17 residues. J gave up 4 bases and V 3 bases, and 11 bases lay outside the gene matches. CDR3 DNA: TGCGCCAGCAGCCAGGTTTTGAGCGGGAGTTCATACAATGAGCAGTTCTTC. Its translation is CASSQVLSGSSYNEQFF.

This rearrangement joins TRBV14 to TRBJ2-1; D uncertain. V lost 1 base, J lost 6 bases, and 19 bases lay in between. CDR3 length equals 17 residues. The germline gives CDR1 SGHDN, CDR2 FVKESK. The CDR3 coding sequence is TGTGCCAGCAGCCAAGTTGGGCCAGGCCCGAACCTCAATGAGCAGTTCTTC. Translated: CASSQVGPGPNLNEQFF.

This clone was seen a handful of times. This CDR3 is CASSQAQGYEETQYF. The CDR3 bases are TGTGCCAGCAGCCAAGCCCAGGGGTACGAAGAGACCCAGTACTTC. The chain couples TRBV14 to TRBJ2-5, with D possibly TRBD1 on 6 matching bases. Germline assignment: CDR1 SGHDN and CDR2 FVKESK. The CDR3 covers 15 residues. V shed 1 base and J shed 3 bases, with 12 bases lying between them.

The sample holds many counts of this clone. This chain connects TRBV7-3 to TRBJ1-6; maybe TRBD1 (5 bases). The CDR3 is 14 residues long. Trimming pared 3 bases from V and 7 bases from J, leaving 10 bases between. CDR1 and CDR2 from the germline V gene are SGHTA and FQGTGA. The CDR3: CASSFGTANSPLHF. Here the CDR3 DNA reads TGTGCCAGCAGCTTCGGGACTGCGAATTCACCCCTCCACTTT. The whole variable domain, remainder taken from reference TRBV7-3 and TRBJ1-6, is GAGVSQTPSNKVTEKGKYVELRCDPISGHTALYWYRQSLGQGPEFLIYFQGTGAADDSGLPNDRFFAVRPEGSVSTLKIQRTERGDSAVYLCASSFGTANSPLHFGNGTRLTVT.

This clone showed up just a few times. The chain recombines TRBV28 with TRBJ2-7; a weak D match, TRBD1 (6 bases). The V gene lost 1 base and the J gene lost 4 bases, with 11 bases spanning the gap. The CDR3 consists of 14 residues. From germline, CDR1 is MDHEN and CDR2 SYDVKM. DNA for the CDR3: TGTGCCAGCAGTTTATCGGCAGGGGAATACGAGCAGTACGTC. Protein sequence: CASSLSAGEYEQYV.

The rearrangement joins TRBV7-2 to TRBJ1-3; D gene uncertain. V lost 5 bases, J lost 0 bases, and 14 bases lay in between. This CDR3 contains 16 residues. CDR1 and CDR2 (germline): SGHTA, FQGNSA. The CDR3 DNA is TGTGCCAGCAGCCAGGCACCAGGACTCTCTGGAAACACCATATATTTT. This encodes CASSQAPGLSGNTIYF.

This clone has more than one count but fewer than ten. The chain recombines TRBV5-1 with TRBJ2-1; D is undetermined. This CDR3 region has 14 residues. From germline, CDR1 is SGHRS and CDR2 YFSETQ. V lost 1 base and J lost 4, with 9 bases in between. The CDR3, as DNA: TGCGCCAGCAGCTTGACAGTGGGTTACAATGAGCAGTTCTTC. This codes for CASSLTVGYNEQFF. The whole variable domain, remainder taken from reference TRBV5-1 and TRBJ2-1, is KAGVTQTPRYLIKTRGQQVTLSCSPISGHRSVSWYQQTPGQGLQFLFEYFSETQRNKGNFPGRFSGRQFSNSRSEMNVSTLELGDSALYLCASSLTVGYNEQFFGPGTRLTVL.

This clone rates as medium-sized. The rearrangement joins TRBV19 to TRBJ2-7; maybe TRBD1 (6 bases). Germline V CDR1 and CDR2: LNHDA, SQIVND (reference sequence). The CDR3 has 15 amino acids. Deletions cut 3 bases from V and 2 bases from J, with 14 bases between. The CDR3 DNA reads TGTGCCAGTAGTATCTCGGCAGGGGATACCTACGAGCAGTACGTC. It encodes CASSISAGDTYEQYV.

This clone has only a few counts. The rearrangement joins TRBV4-3 to TRBJ1-3; TRBD1 matches at 7 bases. V lost 0 bases to trimming and J lost 4 bases; unmatched junction nucleotides: 6. CDR1 LGHNA and CDR2 YSLEER come from the germline V gene. The CDR3 runs 16 residues. CDR3 sequence: CASSQERGQLGNTIYF. Written as DNA, the CDR3 is TGCGCCAGCAGCCAAGAGAGGGGACAGTTAGGAAACACCATATATTTT.

There are a few counts of this clone. CDR3 coding DNA: TGTGCCTGGAGTCCGTGGGCAGGGGTTGGCACTGAAGCTTTCTTT. Protein product: CAWSPWAGVGTEAFF. This chain joins TRBV30 and TRBJ1-1; tentative D call: TRBD1 (6 bases). The CDR3 loop spans 15 amino acids. The germline V and J ends were trimmed by 2 bases and 4 bases, with 17 bases remaining between them. Germline V gene lookup returns CDR1 GTSNPN and CDR2 SVGIG (reference sequence).

The chain links TRBV30 to TRBJ1-2; D is uncertain. Germline V lookup: CDR1 GTSNPN, CDR2 SVGIG (reference sequence). The CDR3 totals 13 residues. Trimming left V 2 bases short and J 3 bases short, with 10 bases between. The CDR3 here is CAWSLAGYYGYTF. The CDR3 nucleotides are TGTGCCTGGAGTTTGGCGGGGTACTATGGCTACACCTTC.

The rearrangement uses TRBV7-8 and TRBJ1-3; no reliable D call. With 1 base removed from V and 7 bases from J, the gap between germline ends came to 11 bases. The CDR3 spans 14 residues. Germline V gives CDR1 SGHVS, CDR2 FQNEAQ. The chain's CDR3 is CASSLDALVNTIYF. CDR3 nucleotide sequence: TGTGCCAGCAGCTTAGATGCCCTCGTGAACACCATATATTTT.

This clone was detected only a few times. This chain uses TRBV7-8 with TRBJ2-7; D remains ambiguous. V lost 6 bases to trimming and J lost 1 base, with 10 bases between them. Germline V gene data show CDR1 as SGHVS and CDR2 as FQNEAQ. The CDR3 totals 13 residues. The CDR3 loop is CASSPVGSYEQYF. The CDR3 region has the DNA TGTGCCAGCAGTCCAGTGGGGTCCTACGAGCAGTACTTC.

There are a few counts of this clone. This chain connects TRBV28 to TRBJ1-5, with TRBD1 as a possible D gene (5 bases). There are 11 residues in the CDR3. The ends were cut back, 5 bases at V and 13 bases at J, with 12 bases in the middle. Looked up from germline, CDR1 is MDHEN and CDR2 is SYDVKM. The chain's CDR3 is CASSAGRGQHF. Written as DNA, the CDR3 is TGTGCCAGCAGTGCGGGACGGGGACAGCATTTT.

In this sample, this clone turned up a few times. This specimen includes other DNA sequences encoding the same CDR3. CDR3 sequence: CASRSPPDDRPEANVLTF. The CDR3 coding sequence is TGTGCCAGCAGATCCCCTCCTGATGACCGGCCGGAGGCCAACGTCCTGACTTTC. The J gene is TRBJ2-6, the V gene TRBV7-9; no clear D. V lost 6 bases to trimming and J lost 6 bases, with 24 bases between them. This CDR3 region has 18 residues. Germline V lookup: CDR1 SEHNR, CDR2 FQNEAQ (reference sequence).

The V gene is TRBV7-3, the J gene TRBJ1-1; D is ambiguous. CDR3 length: 13 residues. CDR1 and CDR2 (germline): SGHTA, FQGTGA. Trimming took 6 bases from V and 5 from J, leaving 13 bases between them. The DNA for the CDR3 is TGTGCCAGCAGTTCCCTTATTGGAACTGAAGCTTTCTTT. Encoded protein: CASSSLIGTEAFF.

Only a few counts were recorded for this clone. This rearrangement joins TRBV2 to TRBJ2-7; TRBD1 agrees at 7 bases. CDR1 is SNHLY and CDR2 is FYNNEI in the germline V gene. Germline trimming cut 8 bases from V and 3 bases from J; bases unmatched to any gene: 10. This CDR3 region has 14 residues. The chain's CDR3 is CASSPRQGDYEQYF. The CDR3 nucleotides read TGTGCCAGCTCTCCCAGACAGGGTGACTACGAGCAGTACTTC.

There are a few counts of this clone. The rearrangement links TRBV5-4 to TRBJ1-1, with 7 bases aligning to TRBD1. The CDR3 runs to 14 residues. Germline V CDR1 and CDR2: SGHNT, YYREEE (reference sequence). Losses at the gene ends were 4 bases for V and 2 bases for J; bases not matched to a gene: 5. The CDR3 DNA reads as TGTGCCAGCAGCCGCACAGGGGCTAACACTGAAGCTTTCTTT. It translates to CASSRTGANTEAFF.

This clone has ten or more counts. The chain combines TRBV19 with TRBJ2-3; D is unclear. The germline V gene has CDR1 LNHDA and CDR2 SQIVND (reference sequence). The ends were cut back, 8 bases at V and 0 bases at J, with 15 bases in the middle. The CDR3 sequence is 15 residues long. The CDR3 loop is CASSKDRRSTDTQYF. For the CDR3, the DNA is TGTGCCAGTTCCAAGGACCGTCGCAGCACAGATACGCAGTATTTT.

This clone was detected a few times. The chain recombines TRBV29-1 with TRBJ2-3; perhaps TRBD2 as D (6 bases). Germline values: CDR1 SQVTM, CDR2 ANQGSEA. The CDR3 has 13 residues. The ends were cut back, 3 bases at V and 6 bases at J, with 13 bases in the middle. CDR3 nucleotides: TGCAGCGTTGAGGCAAGTGCGGGGGATACGCAGTATTTT. Encoded protein: CSVEASAGDTQYF.

This clone has ten or more counts. The CDR3 region is CASIDRTSTDTQYF. CDR3 DNA sequence: TGTGCCAGCATCGACAGAACTAGCACAGATACGCAGTATTTT. The chain joins TRBV7-2 to TRBJ2-3, with a tentative D call TRBD1 (5 bases). Germline V gene data show CDR1 as SGHTA and CDR2 as FQGNSA. CDR3 length: 14 residues. V lost 7 bases and J 0 bases, leaving 11 bases between the germline ends.